These 9 T cell receptor beta chains came from one sample sequenced in a study of identifying expanded T cells in peripheral blood. Profiling relied on immunoSEQ multiplex PCR, and the TCRdb table lists in-frame clones only, not all of them. The table shows some 130,000 clones, with 86% occurring only once. The sequencing input was blood. These TCRs come from a person aged 18 to 70 in good health.

This chain links TRBV30 with TRBJ2-3; 9 bases match TRBD2. CDR1 is GTSNPN, CDR2 SVGIG, per germline (reference sequence). There are 18 residues in the CDR3. Losses at the gene ends were 0 bases for V and 1 base for J; bases not matched to a gene: 11. CDR3 in DNA: TGTGCCTGGAGTGTAGGAGCGGGGGGCGATGTCGGCACAGATACGCAGTATTTT. Its translation: CAWSVGAGGDVGTDTQYF.

This clone turned up a few times. The J gene is TRBJ2-1, the V gene TRBV5-1, with 8 bases aligning to TRBD1. The CDR3 is 15 amino acids. The V segment lost 6 bases and the J segment 5 bases; nucleotides outside the gene matches: 10. CDR1 and CDR2 (germline): SGHRS, YFSETQ. The CDR3 spells CASNPTGTGHNEQFF. The CDR3 DNA reads TGCGCCAGCAACCCGACCGGGACAGGACACAATGAGCAGTTCTTC.

V gene TRBV2 combines with J gene TRBJ2-7; the match to TRBD2 covers 11 bases. The ends lost 2 bases at V and 6 bases at J; junction bases unmatched: 3. This CDR3 spans 14 amino acids. Germline CDR1 reads SNHLY; CDR2 reads FYNNEI. DNA of the CDR3: TGTGCCAGCAGTGAACATAGCGGGAGGGCCGAGCAGTACTTC. Its protein is CASSEHSGRAEQYF.

The chain joins TRBV18 to TRBJ1-1; D is possibly TRBD1 (6 bases). Germline V gene lookup returns CDR1 KGHSH and CDR2 LQKENI. The germline V and J ends were trimmed by 6 bases and 1 base, with 21 bases remaining between them. The CDR3 length is 17 residues. This CDR3 is CASSLGQPTVGNTEAFF. CDR3 DNA sequence: TGTGCCAGCTCCCTAGGACAGCCTACCGTGGGGAACACTGAAGCTTTCTTT.

V gene TRBV4-1 combines with J gene TRBJ1-5, with D tentatively TRBD1 (5 bases). Germline V lookup: CDR1 MGHRA, CDR2 YSYEKL. This CDR3 is built from 14 residues. With 0 bases removed from V and 4 bases from J, the gap between germline ends came to 7 bases. The CDR3 is CASSQERGNQPQHF. The CDR3 DNA follows: TGCGCCAGCAGCCAAGAAAGGGGTAATCAGCCCCAGCATTTT.

The gene calls are TRBV5-6 and TRBJ2-7; maybe TRBD1 (7 bases). Trimming took 5 bases from V and 3 from J, leaving 15 bases between them. CDR1 is SGHDT, CDR2 YYEEEE, per germline. The CDR3 spans 14 residues. The CDR3 coding sequence is TGTGCCAGCAGGTCAGGGGGGCTTCTCTACGAGCAGTACTTC. As protein: CASRSGGLLYEQYF.

The chain has TRBV29-1 and TRBJ2-3; 7 bases agree with TRBD2. J was trimmed by 3 bases and V by 7 bases; bases with no gene match: 7. CDR3 length: 13 amino acids. From germline, CDR1 is SQVTM and CDR2 ANQGSEA. CDR3 coding DNA: TGCAGCGCGGATCTAGCGGAAACAGATACGCAGTATTTT. This gives the protein CSADLAETDTQYF.

The chain couples TRBV7-3 to TRBJ2-1, with D perhaps being TRBD1 or TRBD2 (5 bases each). Germline-derived CDR1 and CDR2 are SGHTA and FQGTGA. The CDR3 has 14 amino acids. Trimming pared 5 bases from V and 5 bases from J, leaving 13 bases between. The CDR3 sequence: CASSPGAQDNEQFF. Here the CDR3 DNA reads TGTGCCAGCAGCCCCGGGGCCCAAGACAATGAGCAGTTCTTC. Filled out from reference TRBV7-3 and TRBJ2-1, the complete variable domain reads GAGVSQTPSNKVTEKGKYVELRCDPISGHTALYWYRQSLGQGPEFLIYFQGTGAADDSGLPNDRFFAVRPEGSVSTLKIQRTERGDSAVYLCASSPGAQDNEQFFGPGTRLTVL.

This clone was counted a few times. The chain combines TRBV9 with TRBJ2-3; 10 nucleotides align to TRBD2. The V segment lost 4 bases and the J segment 4 bases; nucleotides outside the gene matches: 6. The germline gives CDR1 SGDLS, CDR2 YYNGEE. CDR3 length: 15 amino acids. The CDR3 is CASSQTSGSADTQYF. The CDR3 DNA follows: TGTGCCAGCAGCCAGACTAGCGGGTCCGCAGATACGCAGTATTTT.